This record concerns one T cell receptor beta chain sequence. It was on clinical symptoms, serum thyroxine, TRAb, thyroid ultrasound and orbital computed tomography that diagnosis relied. Amplification of TCR beta CDR3 regions used RNA transcripts. Second-round multiplex PCR followed a first-round RT-PCR using HTBI primers. TCRdb analysed the multiplex PCR reads with MiXCR anew, one entry per CDR3 protein. The data show 660,000 or so distinct CDR3 sequences, over 40% seen once. These data are taken from a study of Graves' ophthalmopathy and Graves' hyperthyroidism. Input material: peripheral blood. The TCR originated in an adult man with Graves' ophthalmopathy.

The CDR3, as DNA: TGTGCCAGCAGCCAGAGCGGGGGATACCAAGAGACCCAGTACTTC. It yields the protein CASSQSGGYQETQYF. The rearrangement links TRBV7-7 to TRBJ2-5; the match to TRBD2 covers 8 bases. This CDR3 has 15 residues. V dropped 5 bases and J dropped 0; count of bases not matched to a gene: 5. Germline CDR1 SSHAT, CDR2 FNYEAQ (reference sequence).